Included here is one T cell receptor beta chain sequence, with context. The sample originates from a study of blood T cells in healthy people across ages. Per germline, CDR1 KGHSY and CDR2 FQNENV. The CDR3 extends over 14 amino acids. V lost 0 bases, J lost 11 bases, and 13 bases lay in between. A second PCR of roughly 7 to 11 cycles used a sample-barcoded 5' primer and a J-beta primer mix. MiXCR, applied by TCRdb to the 5' RACE reads, yields one record per CDR3 protein. Of approximately 780,000 distinct CDR3 sequences in the sample, roughly 25% were seen once. The sample was also linked to a second study, of T cells of mothers and their children.

Sequencing was carried out using blood. This TCR derives from a boy between 10 and 17 years old in good health. The chain employs TRBV16 and TRBJ1-4; a weak D match, TRBD1 (6 bases). This CDR3 is CASSQSGGRVKLFF. CDR3 bases: TGTGCCAGCAGCCAATCCGGGGGCCGTGTTAAACTGTTTTTT.